These 23 T cell receptor beta chains originate from one sample sequenced in a study of blood T cell repertoires in COVID-19. Clones were sequenced by immunoSEQ multiplex PCR, and TCRdb holds only the in-frame ones, with some missing. The sample records 70,000 to 100,000 clones, roughly 90% being singletons. The sequencing input was peripheral blood. The receptors derive from a man in his forties or fifties with COVID-19, enrolled during active disease.

This clone has just one count. The chain is built from TRBV18 and TRBJ1-6, with a weak D call TRBD1 (5 bases). V lost 3 bases and J 4 bases, leaving 16 bases between the germline ends. Germline V gives CDR1 KGHSH, CDR2 LQKENI. CDR3 length equals 17 residues. The chain's CDR3 is CASSPTRQGGYNSPLHF. As DNA, the CDR3 is TGTGCCAGCTCACCCACCCGGCAGGGAGGATATAATTCACCCCTCCACTTT. Using reference TRBV18 and TRBJ1-6 for the parts outside the CDR3, the full variable domain is NAGVMQNPRHLVRRRGQEARLRCSPMKGHSHVYWYRQLPEEGLKFMVYLQKENIIDESGMPKERFSAEFPKEGPSILRIQQVVRGDSAAYFCASSPTRQGGYNSPLHFGNGTRLTVT.

The CDR3 DNA sequence: TGTGCCAGCAGCCGCGATAGCGGGGGGCCGGATGAGCAGTTCTTC. It translates to CASSRDSGGPDEQFF. The genes are TRBV7-3 and TRBJ2-1; 10 bases line up with TRBD2. Trimming at V came to 5 bases and at J to 8 bases, leaving 9 bases not matched to a gene. CDR1 is SGHTA, CDR2 FQGTGA, per germline. The CDR3 totals 15 residues.

V gene TRBV3-1 (or the pseudogene TRBV3-2) combines with J gene TRBJ1-2, with 9 bases that match TRBD1. Per germline, CDR1 LGHDT and CDR2 YNNKEL (reference sequence). The CDR3 is made up of 16 amino acids. J was trimmed by 7 bases and V by 1 base; bases with no gene match: 10. CDR3 in amino acids: CASSQGTGAPLRGYTF. The CDR3 DNA sequence: TGTGCCAGCAGCCAAGGGACAGGGGCCCCCTTGCGTGGCTACACCTTC.

V and J are TRBV5-4 and TRBJ1-1; TRBD1 matches 7 bases. The trim removed 4 bases at V and 5 bases at J, leaving 11 bases unmatched. CDR3 length: 15 amino acids. Per germline, CDR1 SGHNT and CDR2 YYREEE (reference sequence). CDR3: CASSASKGAGTEAFF. The CDR3 coding sequence is TGTGCCAGCAGCGCCTCTAAGGGGGCTGGGACTGAAGCTTTCTTT.

This clone appeared a few times. The V and J genes are TRBV28 and TRBJ1-6, with D perhaps matching TRBD1 (5 bases). The V end lost 5 bases, the J end lost 8 bases, and 19 bases lay between the germline ends. The CDR3 is made up of 16 amino acids. Germline values: CDR1 MDHEN, CDR2 SYDVKM. In DNA, the CDR3 is TGTGCCAGCAGTCCCTCACAGACAGTATTGCATTCACCCCTCCACTTT. Protein: CASSPSQTVLHSPLHF.

The chain uses TRBV14 and TRBJ2-7; no clear D gene. Germline values: CDR1 SGHDN, CDR2 FVKESK. The CDR3 is 13 residues long. The V gene lost 5 bases and the J gene lost 6 bases, with 14 bases spanning the gap. CDR3 in amino acids: CASSYRPVTEQYF. The CDR3 bases are TGTGCCAGCAGCTACAGACCAGTTACCGAGCAGTACTTC.

The chain recombines TRBV15 with TRBJ2-1; a weak D match, TRBD2 (6 bases). The CDR3 loop spans 11 amino acids. Germline V CDR1 and CDR2: LNHNV, YYDKDF (reference sequence). Between the trimmed V and J ends, which lost 6 bases and 8 bases, there was a span of 8 bases. The CDR3: CATRVADEQFF. The CDR3 DNA reads TGTGCCACCAGGGTAGCGGATGAGCAGTTCTTC. The whole variable domain, filled in from reference TRBV15 and TRBJ2-1, reads DAMVIQNPRYQVTQFGKPVTLSCSQTLNHNVMYWYQQKSSQAPKLLFHYYDKDFNNEADTPDNFQSRRPNTSFCFLDIRSPGLGDTAMYLCATRVADEQFFGPGTRLTVL.

This chain links TRBV6-2 or TRBV6-3 with TRBJ1-1, with 9 bases that match TRBD1. The CDR3 contains 13 residues. J gave up 10 bases and V 4 bases, and 7 bases lay outside the gene matches. CDR1 and CDR2 (germline): MNHEY, SVGEGT. CDR3 residues: CASSSLGQGLAFF. In DNA form, the CDR3 reads TGTGCCAGCAGTTCGTTGGGACAGGGATTAGCTTTCTTT.

The V and J genes are TRBV7-2 and TRBJ2-3, with 9 bases identical to TRBD2. The length of the CDR3 is 17 residues. Trimming took 0 bases from V and 7 from J; bases not matched to a gene: 11. Germline CDR1 SGHTA, CDR2 FQGNSA. Here the CDR3 reads CASSLAEPSGVRNTQYF. The CDR3 DNA sequence: TGTGCCAGCAGCTTAGCGGAGCCTAGCGGGGTACGCAATACGCAGTATTTT.

This clone has just one count. J is TRBJ2-1 and V is TRBV9; weak D call: TRBD2 (6 bases). This CDR3 has 15 amino acids. Trimming took 2 bases from V and 0 from J, leaving 9 bases between them. Germline values: CDR1 SGDLS, CDR2 YYNGEE. The CDR3 loop is CASSVEGYSYNEQFF. The CDR3 DNA is TGTGCCAGCAGCGTGGAGGGGTACTCCTACAATGAGCAGTTCTTC.

The chain recombines TRBV5-1 with TRBJ1-1; D unresolved. CDR1 is SGHRS and CDR2 is YFSETQ in the germline V gene. CDR3 size: 15 residues. Trimming left V 4 bases short and J 5 bases short, with 18 bases between. The DNA for the CDR3 is TGCGCCAGCAGCCCCGGCGGAGGGATGAGGACTGAAGCTTTCTTT. This encodes CASSPGGGMRTEAFF.

J is TRBJ2-5 and V is TRBV5-1; 8 nucleotides match TRBD2. J gave up 2 bases and V 3 bases, and 12 bases lay outside the gene matches. The CDR3 is made up of 17 amino acids. Germline V gives CDR1 SGHRS, CDR2 YFSETQ. CDR3 region: CASSWAYGGGFQETQYF. The CDR3 DNA sequence: TGCGCCAGCAGCTGGGCCTATGGCGGGGGGTTTCAAGAGACCCAGTACTTC.

The chain couples TRBV5-1 to TRBJ2-7, with 12 bases fitting TRBD1. V was pared by 3 bases and J by 5 bases, with 3 bases of the junction left unmatched. CDR1 is SGHRS, CDR2 YFSETQ, per germline. This CDR3 contains 14 residues. The CDR3 coding sequence is TGCGCCAGCAGCTCGGGACAGGGGGCTAACGAGCAGTACTTC. Its translation is CASSSGQGANEQYF.

In its sample, this clone was seen a few times. The rearrangement uses TRBV7-2 and TRBJ1-6; D not resolved. The V and J ends lost 5 bases and 0 bases respectively, with 14 bases between them. Looked up from germline, CDR1 is SGHTA and CDR2 is FQGNSA. CDR3 length: 17 amino acids. This CDR3 is CASSRTPGISYNSPLHF. The DNA of the CDR3 is TGTGCCAGCAGCCGTACCCCGGGGATCTCCTATAATTCACCCCTCCACTTT.

The CDR3 nucleotides are TGCGCCAGCAGCTTGGCCAGGAGTGGGGGGATGCGCACAGATACGCAGTATTTT. As protein: CASSLARSGGMRTDTQYF. The chain carries TRBV5-1 and TRBJ2-3; D perhaps matches TRBD2 (6 bases). In germline, CDR1 is SGHRS, CDR2 YFSETQ. CDR3 length: 18 amino acids. Trimming removed 0 bases from V and 1 base from J, with 18 bases in between.

For the CDR3, the DNA is TGTGCCAGCAGCCCTGGACAGATGAACACTGAAGCTTTCTTT. Its protein product is CASSPGQMNTEAFF. This chain links TRBV7-9 with TRBJ1-1; possible D gene TRBD1, 6 bases. CDR3 length: 14 residues. The germline gives CDR1 SEHNR, CDR2 FQNEAQ (reference sequence). The ends were cut back, 5 bases at V and 0 bases at J, with 10 bases in the middle.

The chain uses TRBV3-1 (or the pseudogene TRBV3-2) and TRBJ1-1, with D tentatively TRBD1 (5 bases). The CDR3 runs 16 residues. In germline, CDR1 is LGHDT, CDR2 YNNKEL (reference sequence). Trimming cost V 3 bases and J 1 base, with 15 bases left between them. The CDR3 coding sequence is TGTGCCAGCAGCCAGATGCCGGGACTTCAGAACACTGAAGCTTTCTTT. Translated, it gives CASSQMPGLQNTEAFF.

V is TRBV19 and J is TRBJ1-1; 8 nucleotides agree with TRBD1. With V trimmed by 6 bases and J by 2 bases, 5 bases remained unmatched. Germline V gene sequence: CDR1 LNHDA, CDR2 SQIVND (reference sequence). The CDR3 runs to 14 residues. This CDR3 reads CASRTDRDNTEAFF. CDR3 sequence (DNA): TGTGCCAGTAGGACGGACAGGGACAACACTGAAGCTTTCTTT.

J is TRBJ1-5 and V is TRBV6-5, with D possibly being TRBD1 (6 bases). There are 15 residues in the CDR3. CDR1 and CDR2 from the germline V gene are MNHEY and SVGAGI. The V end was cut by 6 bases, the J end by 2 bases, with 14 bases between. The CDR3 DNA sequence: TGTGCCAGCAGCCAGGACAGTCATGGCAATCAGCCCCAGCATTTT. Protein product: CASSQDSHGNQPQHF.

The chain combines TRBV4-2 with TRBJ2-2; D perhaps matches TRBD1 (6 bases). Germline values: CDR1 LGHNA, CDR2 YNFKEQ. The CDR3 consists of 17 residues. V gave up 2 bases and J gave up 5 bases, with 18 bases separating them. The CDR3 DNA reads TGTGCCAGCAGCCAAATCGGTATCAGGGGCGATACCGGGGAGCTGTTTTTT. Residues: CASSQIGIRGDTGELFF.

CDR3 sequence reads: CASSLAPGREQYF. The CDR3 DNA follows: TGTGCCAGCAGCTTAGCCCCGGGTCGCGAGCAGTACTTC. This chain joins TRBV7-2 and TRBJ2-7; D is ambiguous. The length of the CDR3 is 13 residues. Trimming stripped 0 bases from V and 6 bases from J, with 9 bases between. Germline V gene sequence: CDR1 SGHTA, CDR2 FQGNSA. Using reference TRBV7-2 and TRBJ2-7 for the parts outside the CDR3, the full variable domain is GAGVSQSPSNKVTEKGKDVELRCDPISGHTALYWYRQSLGQGLEFLIYFQGNSAPDKSGLPSDRFSAERTGGSVSTLTIQRTQQEDSAVYLCASSLAPGREQYFGPGTRLTVT.

The J gene is TRBJ1-1, the V gene TRBV7-8; possibly TRBD1 for D (5 bases). V shed 1 base and J shed 1 base, with 10 bases lying between them. The CDR3 totals 15 residues. Germline V gene lookup returns CDR1 SGHVS and CDR2 FQNEAQ. CDR3: CASSLGGTANTEAFF. In nucleotides, the CDR3 is TGTGCCAGCAGCTTAGGGGGGACTGCGAACACTGAAGCTTTCTTT. Variable domain in full (rest from reference TRBV7-8 and TRBJ1-1): GAGVSQSPRYKVAKRGQDVALRCDPISGHVSLFWYQQALGQGPEFLTYFQNEAQLDKSGLPSDRFFAERPEGSVSTLKIQRTQQEDSAVYLCASSLGGTANTEAFFGQGTRLTVV.

Written as DNA, the CDR3 is TGTGCCAGCAGCTTAATGACAGGGCAATATTCACCCCTCCACTTT. Residues: CASSLMTGQYSPLHF. This chain joins TRBV7-2 and TRBJ1-6, with 7 bases matching TRBD1. V trimming: 2 bases; J trimming: 8 bases; junction bases outside the gene matches: 6. CDR1 is SGHTA and CDR2 is FQGNSA in the germline V gene. CDR3 length: 15 residues.